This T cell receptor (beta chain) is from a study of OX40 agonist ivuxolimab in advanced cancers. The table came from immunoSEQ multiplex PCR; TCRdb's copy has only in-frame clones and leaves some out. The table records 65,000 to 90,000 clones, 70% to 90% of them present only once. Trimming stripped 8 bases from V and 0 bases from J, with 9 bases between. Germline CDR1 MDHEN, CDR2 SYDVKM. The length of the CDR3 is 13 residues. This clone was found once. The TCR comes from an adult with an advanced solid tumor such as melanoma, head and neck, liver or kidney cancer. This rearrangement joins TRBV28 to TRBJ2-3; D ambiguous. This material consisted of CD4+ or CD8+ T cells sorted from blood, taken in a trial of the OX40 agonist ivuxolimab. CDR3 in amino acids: CASSLPSTDTQYF. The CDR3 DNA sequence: TGTGCCAGCTCCCTACCCAGCACAGATACGCAGTATTTT.